This T cell receptor beta chain was recorded in a study of monozygotic twins with inflammatory bowel disease. The V gene's germline CDR1 is SEHNR and CDR2 FQNEAQ (reference sequence). This CDR3 comprises 15 residues. TCRdb reworked the 5' RACE reads into one entry per CDR3 protein, no DNA. The sample data list tens of thousands of distinct CDR3 sequences. The sequence was collected from a human donor with ulcerative colitis or Crohn's disease, or a healthy co-twin of an affected twin (not recorded which). V is TRBV7-9 and J is TRBJ2-7; the TCRdb call, TRBD1, lacks DNA for checking. Sequencing used blood. CDR3 amino acids: CASSPRDSLSYEQYF.